This TCR beta chain emerged from a study of OX40 agonist ivuxolimab in advanced cancers. Overall study findings and caveats: More expanded clones were found, on average, in CD8+ than in CD4+ T cells.

Germline CDR1 reads MDHEN; CDR2 reads SYDVKM. The CDR3 is 14 amino acids. V lost 6 bases and J lost 2; bases outside the gene matches: 4. TCRdb keeps only in-frame clones here, not all; method: immunoSEQ multiplex PCR. The table lists around 63,000 clones, approximately 80% of them singletons. Points on this clone: The antigen is unknown.

Sampling of blood occurred at baseline, cycle 4 day 1, and cycle 7 day 1. The source of this sequence is an adult with an advanced solid tumor such as melanoma, head and neck, liver or kidney cancer. The chain employs TRBV28 and TRBJ2-3; TRBD1 aligns across 8 bases. Sequenced material: CD4+ or CD8+ T cells sorted from blood, taken in a trial of the OX40 agonist ivuxolimab. CDR3 bases: TGTGCCAGCAGGGGACAGGCCGACACAGATACGCAGTATTTT. Translating gives CASRGQADTDTQYF.